This TCR beta chain was observed in a study of blood T cells in healthy people across ages. Study-wide findings and caveats: The unknown donor CMV status may have confounded expanded clonotype changes.

Through a sample-barcoded 5' primer and a J-beta primer mix, a second PCR was run for roughly 6 to 12 cycles. Tags on each cDNA molecule came from a template-switch adaptor with 12 random nucleotides. TCRdb re-analysed the 5' RACE reads in MiXCR, keeping a single row per CDR3 protein. The table has about 1.4 million distinct CDR3 sequences, approximately 59% seen once. For this clonotype: Its antigen is not identified.

The draw of peripheral blood yielded ten milliliters from each donor. Trimming took 5 bases from V and 8 from J, leaving 13 bases between them. This CDR3 comprises 13 residues. Germline CDR1 is MNHEY and CDR2 is SVGAGI. The chain couples TRBV6-5 to TRBJ2-1; D not resolved. Input material: blood. The clonotype was recovered from a man younger than 30 in good health. The CDR3 protein is CASSARRVDEQFF. CDR3 nucleotide sequence: TGTGCCAGCAGTGCCCGACGAGTGGATGAGCAGTTCTTC.